The TCR beta chain described here comes from a study of CD4 T cells in relation to SARS-CoV-2 and coronaviruses (TCRdb year 2021). Broadly, across the study: In the ViraFEST assay, PBMCs were cultured with antigen for about eleven days, after which TCR beta CDR3s were sequenced to identify antigen-specific clonal expansions. For other donors in the study, expansion assays were sequenced with a different, Illumina-based TCR-beta assay. Across all 12 patients in the convalescent cohort, the median age was about 42 years, with a range of roughly 21 to 75 years. The roughly twelve convalescent patients included 8 males and 4 females; two subjects were Hispanic. At the level of individual TCR clonotypes, the study evaluated whether memory CD4+ T cells crossreact between the spike proteins of SARS-CoV-2 and those of common cold coronaviruses. HLA restriction was mapped for shared crossreactive spike epitopes using patient-derived lymphoblastoid cell lines. Samples from three pre-COVID donors and the naive versus memory experiments were sequenced with the Adaptive Biotechnologies TCR-sequencing kit; other data were Illumina-based.

Survey-level immunoSEQ TCR-beta sequencing was performed on DNA from CEF-cultured naive and memory CD4+ T cells. As for how the authors treated the data: Preprocessing removed nonproductive sequences and CDR3s not starting with C, not ending with F or W, or shorter than 7 amino acids. Antigen-specific clonotypes were called with the MANAFEST web app, based on expansion relative to reference and other culture wells. A clone was considered positive if significant expansion relative to the reference culture was observed in 2 of 3 replicate wells at an FDR below 0.05. For a clone to be considered positive, significant expansion relative to all other tandem wells and an odds ratio above 5 were also required. Cultured and uncultured naive and memory CD4+ repertoires were searched for previously identified spike- and CEF-reactive CDR3s. CDR3 homology was measured as pairwise Levenshtein distance, computed with the stringdist R package after trimming three terminal residues from each end. The source is immuneACCESS, and TCRdb retained only in-frame sequences with V and J called. Part of the clones is not carried over; for the studies checked, unresolved V genes explain less than half of this, and the remainder is unexplained. The V and J calls and the clone size are those of that table, but D and trimming were determined from the DNA. The sample table records about 36,000 clones; about four fifths of these occur just once. The top ten clonotypes cover 6.5% to 8% of the sample.

The CDR3 starts with the cysteine, ends with the phenylalanine, and has 16 residues. The only DNA kept is the CDR3, 48 bases in frame from the first base. The germline V gene (reference sequence) yields SGHNT for CDR1 and YYREEE for CDR2. Here V drops 5 bases and J drops 1 base, and the junction holds 11 bases not matched to any gene. As regards this clone: Its antigen specificity is not known. No clone much larger than this one lies a single base away; base qualities are absent.

Naive and memory CD4+ T cells were separated from cryopreserved PBMCs by first enriching for CD4 and then performing EasySep naive CD4+ T cell enrichment. For roughly 11 days, sorted naive or memory CD4+ T cells (about 9.3 x 10^4) were cultured at a 1:1 ratio with T cell-depleted PBMCs and CEF peptides. In general, triplicate replicate wells were used for every peptide culture condition. Ficoll-Paque PLUS gradient centrifugation was used to isolate PBMCs from either whole blood or leukapheresis product. PBMCs were either cryopreserved at -140°C or used fresh in the expansion assay. The QIAamp Micro DNA Kit was used to extract genomic DNA from the CD4+ T cells. Study-level results and caveats: Sequencing of naive versus memory cells indicated that the assay detects memory recall responses, not primary responses primed during culture. The study was limited by small numbers of patients and tested TCRs. Pre-pandemic and post-infection samples were not both contributed by any donor, so tracing of the source of pre-existing responses was limited. Crossreactive clones showed significantly weaker SARS-CoV-2-driven expansion than monoreactive clones, consistent with antigenic imprinting. Memory CD4+ clonotypes crossrecognizing SARS-CoV-2 and at least one common cold coronavirus spike were found in 60% to 75% of donors. Crossreactivity analysis was centred on spike protein, so crossreactivity against other viral proteins was not assessed.

The sample taken for sequencing was naive CD4+ T cells from PBMCs, cultured in vitro. The meaning of the sample's cell subset or site label: naive CD4+ T cells isolated by negative enrichment. This receptor chain uses TRBV5-4 and TRBJ2-5, with TRBD2 matching 7 junction bases. The source of this sequence is an adult with COVID-19. The CDR3 region reads CASSTRLGLPQETQYF. The nucleotide sequence is TGTGCCAGCAGTACCAGATTGGGACTACCCCAAGAGACCCAGTACTTC.